Described below is a single TCR beta chain sequence and its context. The antigen it recognizes is unknown. A much bigger clone sits one base away, suggesting this may be a read error. This entry belongs to a study of glioma-infiltrating T cells (dated by TCRdb to the mid-2010s). In the study overall: TCR alpha- and beta-chain repertoires were sequenced from glioma tissue, non-neoplastic brain tissue and matched peripheral blood mononuclear cells. To measure divergence between tissue and blood T-cell populations, each tissue-infiltrating repertoire was compared with the peripheral blood repertoire of the same patient. The paired cohort comprised three low-grade glioma patients, eight primary glioblastoma patients and three non-glioma patients contributing non-neoplastic brain tissue.

CDR3 length: 15 amino acids, cysteine to phenylalanine. Here the CDR3 DNA is all that survives: 45 bases in frame from base 1. A distance of 16 bases separates the germline ends of V and J, which lose 6 bases and 2 bases respectively. CDR1 and CDR2 are read off the germline V gene as SGHTA and FQGNSA. The iRepertoire nested amplicon-rescue multiplex PCR (arm-PCR) platform was used to amplify TCR alpha and beta CDR3 regions from RNA. For one-step reverse transcription and amplification, roughly 100-450 ng of tissue mRNA or PBMC total RNA was used as input. Following bead purification, Illumina adapters were added through a secondary multiplex PCR, and the libraries were then gel-purified between 200 and 400 bp. Libraries carried internal 6-nucleotide barcodes used for demultiplexing. Sequencing of the libraries was done on an Illumina MiSeq using 2x220 or 2x250 nucleotide paired-end reads. As for how the authors treated the data: Paired reads were merged using FLASH 1.2.11 and were aligned to the GRCh37 human genome using BWA-MEM, after which TRA and TRB reads were extracted. For V and J assignment, an IMGT-derived reference of cassette sequences and CDR3 motifs that included pseudogenes was used. Reads were translated in three frames, and productive CDR3s were defined as those with a C...FGXG motif and no stop codons. Clonotypes were defined as unique combinations of V-J cassette pair and CDR3 amino acid sequence. Reads were filtered by Hamming distance, with the threshold set by the sequence error rate of each sample in mapped regions. TCRdb took the public reads, trimmed them with fastp at Q25, ran MiXCR for clone calling and kept in-frame beta chains. Rows are combined by CDR3 protein, so each entry shows the most common genes and DNA. TCRdb's processing, not the authors', yielded these V and J calls. Counted in this sample were more than 95,000 distinct CDR3 sequences; 29% of them appeared once. About 40% of the sample is taken by the ten largest.

General conclusions and limits of the study: The group comparisons were based on small numbers of patients: three non-neoplastic, three low-grade glioma and fewer than ten glioblastoma patients. Tissue and blood shared very few CDR3 sequences, a result attributed to high CDR3 diversity and limited sampling. VJ-independent divergence between tissue and blood was lower than expected in non-neoplastic patients but higher than expected in all gliomas, particularly low-grade gliomas.

Input material: glioma tissue, nonneoplastic brain tissue, or PBMCs (not recorded which). This clonotype originated in a human donor with low-grade glioma or glioblastoma, undergoing nonglioma brain surgery, or in good health (not recorded which). The chain is made from TRBV7-2 and TRBJ1-1; too little of a D gene remains to name it. The CDR3 loop reads CASRNPQRINTEAFF. The nucleotide sequence reads as follows: TGTGCCAGCAGAAACCCCCAGCGGATTAACACTGAAGCTTTCTTT.